Below are 32 T cell receptor beta chains sequenced from a single sample in a study of T cells in Graves' hyperthyroidism and ophthalmopathy (dated by TCRdb to the late 2010s). Library preparation employed multiplex PCR. The sequencing machine was an Illumina HiSeq 2000. The TCR beta CDR3 regions were amplified from the RNA transcripts. A first-round RT-PCR of the TCR CDR3 used the HTBI primer set with the Qiagen OneStep RT-PCR kit. TCRdb's own reprocessing of the public reads used fastp at Q25 and MiXCR and kept productive beta chains. Here each entry gathers all rows of one CDR3 protein and keeps the most common genes and DNA. Across this sample there are 550,000 to 850,000 distinct CDR3 sequences, with roughly 20% seen only once. The ten most abundant clones make up approximately 16% of the sample. Specimen: blood. These receptor sequences come from a woman in her 50s with Graves' hyperthyroidism that later progressed to Graves' ophthalmopathy.

The chain has TRBV7-3 and TRBJ2-5, with 7 positions matching TRBD2. With 4 bases clipped from V and 5 bases from J, the junction kept 7 bases outside the gene matches. CDR1 and CDR2 from the germline V gene are SGHTA and FQGTGA. This CDR3 spans 14 amino acids. DNA of the CDR3: TGTGCCAGCAGCTCACTAGCGACCTCGGAGACCCAGTACTTC. It specifies CASSSLATSETQYF.

Many counts were recorded for this clonotype. The chain couples TRBV3-1 to TRBJ2-5; a possible D gene is TRBD2 (5 bases). Looked up from germline, CDR1 is LGHDT and CDR2 is YNNKEL (reference sequence). The CDR3 length is 13 residues. V lost 4 bases and J lost 3, with 9 bases in between. The CDR3 bases are TGTGCCAGCAGCCCGACGAGGGAAGAGACCCAGTACTTC. Its translation: CASSPTREETQYF.

The rearrangement uses TRBV3-1 and TRBJ1-2, with D possibly being TRBD1 (5 bases). Germline V CDR1 and CDR2: LGHDT, YNNKEL (reference sequence). This CDR3 comprises 16 residues. Trimming took 4 bases from V and 0 from J, leaving 15 bases between them. CDR3 amino acids: CASSLGLRGANYGYTF. The CDR3 coding sequence is TGTGCCAGCAGCCTGGGACTCCGAGGAGCTAACTATGGCTACACCTTC.

This clonotype was detected many times. The gene calls are TRBV30 and TRBJ1-1; TRBD1 agrees at 9 bases. The CDR3 covers 13 residues. Germline lookup yields CDR1 GTSNPN and CDR2 SVGIG (reference sequence). V shed 0 bases and J 5 bases; nucleotides not matched to a gene: 1. CDR3 nucleotides: TGTGCCTGGAGTGTACAGGGGGCGACTGAAGCTTTCTTT. This encodes CAWSVQGATEAFF.

This clonotype has only a few counts. The rearrangement links TRBV29-1 to TRBJ1-2; unclear D gene. The V end lost 0 bases, the J end lost 4 bases, and 9 bases lay between the germline ends. Germline V gene data show CDR1 as SQVTM and CDR2 as ANQGSEA. The CDR3 totals 13 residues. The chain's CDR3 is CSVEDEGSYGYTF. Here the CDR3 DNA reads TGCAGCGTTGAAGATGAGGGCAGCTATGGCTACACCTTC.

This clonotype was detected ten times or more. The genes are TRBV11-2 and TRBJ2-1, with 11 nucleotides matching TRBD1. Trimming at V came to 4 bases and at J to 8 bases, leaving 7 bases not matched to a gene. CDR1 SGHAT and CDR2 FQNNGV come from the germline V gene. The CDR3 has 15 residues. This chain's CDR3 is CASSSGQGASDEQFF. Here the CDR3 DNA reads TGTGCCAGCAGCTCCGGACAGGGGGCTAGCGATGAGCAGTTCTTC.

A few counts support this clonotype. The rearrangement joins TRBV20-1 to TRBJ2-3, with D tentatively TRBD1 or TRBD2 (5 bases each). Germline V gives CDR1 DFQATT, CDR2 SNEGSKA (reference sequence). Trimming removed 5 bases from V and 4 bases from J, with 10 bases in between. This CDR3 contains 12 residues. As DNA, the CDR3 is TGCAGTGCTTGGGGGACGGCAGATACGCAGTATTTT. Its translation is CSAWGTADTQYF.

This clonotype was seen ten or more times. The rearrangement links TRBV20-1 to TRBJ2-5; 12 bases are shared with TRBD1. The CDR3 is 13 residues long. Trimming removed 5 bases from V and 4 bases from J; junction bases left unmatched: 2. Germline CDR1 reads DFQATT; CDR2 reads SNEGSKA (reference sequence). The CDR3 DNA reads as TGCAGTGCTGGGGGACAGGGGGCAGAGACCCAGTACTTC. Translation: CSAGGQGAETQYF.

This clonotype was detected ten times or more. The rearrangement joins TRBV18 to TRBJ1-6, with unresolved D. Germline V CDR1 and CDR2: KGHSH, LQKENI. V was cut by 2 bases and J by 0 bases, with 8 bases left in between. CDR3 length equals 16 residues. CDR3 DNA sequence: TGTGCCAGCTCACCAGGGTCAAGCTCCTATAATTCACCCCTCCACTTT. Protein product: CASSPGSSSYNSPLHF. Looking up the rest from reference TRBV18 and TRBJ1-6 gives the full variable domain: NAGVMQNPRHLVRRRGQEARLRCSPMKGHSHVYWYRQLPEEGLKFMVYLQKENIIDESGMPKERFSAEFPKEGPSILRIQQVVRGDSAAYFCASSPGSSSYNSPLHFGNGTRLTVT.

The genes are TRBV4-1 and TRBJ2-2, with D unresolved. This CDR3 comprises 17 residues. V lost 0 bases and J lost 0, with 11 bases in between. Germline loops: CDR1 MGHRA, CDR2 YSYEKL. The CDR3 DNA sequence: TGCGCCAGCAGCCAAGATCGGAAAAGGGCGAACACCGGGGAGCTGTTTTTT. Amino acid sequence: CASSQDRKRANTGELFF.

This clonotype was picked up many times. J is TRBJ2-3 and V is TRBV20-1, with TRBD2 matching 7 bases. The V segment lost 3 bases and the J segment 2 bases; nucleotides outside the gene matches: 5. The CDR3 has 14 residues. CDR1 DFQATT and CDR2 SNEGSKA come from the germline V gene (reference sequence). CDR3 residues: CSASFAGVTDTQYF. Written as DNA, the CDR3 is TGCAGTGCTAGCTTCGCGGGGGTCACAGATACGCAGTATTTT.

This clonotype turned up a few times. This sequence joins TRBV6-1 and TRBJ2-2; TRBD1 agrees at 9 bases. The CDR3 is made up of 16 amino acids. CDR1 MNHNS and CDR2 SASEGT come from the germline V gene. J was trimmed by 4 bases and V by 5 bases; bases with no gene match: 8. CDR3 protein: CASSFNRGLSTGELFF. The CDR3 coding sequence is TGTGCCAGCAGTTTCAACAGGGGGCTTAGCACCGGGGAGCTGTTTTTT.

This clonotype has only a few counts. The V gene is TRBV6-1, the J gene TRBJ2-3; TRBD2 aligns across 8 bases. The CDR3 is made up of 16 amino acids. CDR1 MNHNS and CDR2 SASEGT come from the germline V gene. The V segment lost 4 bases and the J segment 4 bases; nucleotides outside the gene matches: 10. CDR3 DNA: TGTGCCAGCAGTGCCACGTTCAGCGGGGGAGCAGATACGCAGTATTTT. Translating gives CASSATFSGGADTQYF.

The rearrangement links TRBV6-1 to TRBJ1-5, with D unresolved. Trimming took 3 bases from V and 7 from J, leaving 19 bases between them. Germline loops: CDR1 MNHNS, CDR2 SASEGT. The CDR3 extends over 16 amino acids. CDR3 sequence (DNA): TGTGCCAGCAGTGACGAACTGTATCCGGCGACCCAGCCCCAGCATTTT. This codes for CASSDELYPATQPQHF.

There are many counts of this clonotype. The chain is built from TRBV12-5 and TRBJ2-1; 10 bases are shared with TRBD2. V lost 2 bases and J lost 4; bases outside the gene matches: 11. The V gene's germline CDR1 is LGHNT and CDR2 FRNRAP. The CDR3 runs to 18 residues. CDR3 coding DNA: TGTGCTAGTGGTTTGCTTAGCGGGGGGTTAAGCAGGTACAATGAGCAGTTCTTC. Translation: CASGLLSGGLSRYNEQFF. The whole variable domain, remainder taken from reference TRBV12-5 and TRBJ2-1, is DARVTQTPRHKVTEMGQEVTMRCQPILGHNTVFWYRQTMMQGLELLAYFRNRAPLDDSGMPKDRFSAEMPDATLATLKIQPSEPRDSAVYFCASGLLSGGLSRYNEQFFGPGTRLTVL.

Note on this clonotype: A read error may explain this, as a much larger clone is one base away. The rearrangement links TRBV30 to TRBJ1-1, with no clear D. This CDR3 spans 14 amino acids. From germline, CDR1 is GTSNPN and CDR2 SVGIG (reference sequence). The CDR3 sequence: CATETGSQNTEAFF. The CDR3 bases are TGTGCTACAGAAACGGGGAGCCAAAACACTGAAGCTTTCTTT. The whole variable domain, remainder taken from reference TRBV30 and TRBJ1-1, is SQTIHQWPATLVQPVGSPLSLECTVEGTSNPNLYWYRQAAGRGLQLLFYSVGIGQISSEVPQNLSASRPQDRQFILSSKKLLLSDSGFYLCATETGSQNTEAFFGQGTRLTVV.

Points on this clonotype: A much larger clone is a single base away; this may be a read error. This chain uses TRBV12-3 or TRBV12-4 with TRBJ2-5; D call uncertain. Trimming left V 6 bases short and J 2 bases short, with 10 bases between. CDR3 size: 13 residues. The CDR3 region has the DNA TGTGCCAGCAGCCCCGAAACACAAGAGACCCAGTACTTC. It codes for CASSPETQETQYF.

This clonotype was seen many times. V and J are TRBV5-1 and TRBJ2-7; TRBD1 matches 9 bases. The junction had 8 bases not matched to a gene; V was cut back by 1 base and J by 3 bases. CDR3 size: 16 residues. Per germline, CDR1 SGHRS and CDR2 YFSETQ. The CDR3 DNA reads as TGCGCCAGCAGCTTGAATTCGGGACAGGGAGTCTACGAGCAGTACTTC. Amino acid sequence: CASSLNSGQGVYEQYF.

This clonotype showed up just a few times. The chain combines TRBV5-1 with TRBJ1-5; maybe TRBD1 (5 bases). V lost 1 base to trimming and J lost 9 bases, with 8 bases between them. The CDR3 runs 12 residues. Per germline, CDR1 SGHRS and CDR2 YFSETQ. The CDR3 sequence is CASSLTGWPQHF. In DNA, the CDR3 is TGCGCCAGCAGCTTGACAGGTTGGCCCCAGCATTTT.

Concerning this clonotype itself: One end of the junction varies from germline; a read error may be responsible. The chain carries TRBV19 and TRBJ1-1, with 7 bases aligning to TRBD1. The germline V gene encodes CDR1 LNHDA and CDR2 SQIVND (reference sequence). This CDR3 contains 17 residues. The DNA of the CDR3 is TGTGCCAGTAGTCCACGCCAAGGGGACAGCTTGAACGCTGAAGCTTTCTTT. The encoded protein is CASSPRQGDSLNAEAFF.

This clonotype was seen ten or more times. The rearrangement links TRBV20-1 to TRBJ2-7; 14 bases line up with TRBD2. The germline gives CDR1 DFQATT, CDR2 SNEGSKA (reference sequence). With V trimmed by 1 base and J by 7 bases, 3 bases remained unmatched. The CDR3 runs 14 residues. The CDR3 coding sequence is TGCAGTGCTAGAGGGGGACTAGCGGGGGAAGAGCAGTACTTC. Protein sequence: CSARGGLAGEEQYF.

Concerning this clonotype: A much more abundant neighbour one base away suggests this may be a read error. The chain combines TRBV20-1 with TRBJ1-1; D is unresolved. V was shortened by 5 bases and J by 0 bases, with 10 bases between the two germline ends. The germline V gene has CDR1 DFQATT and CDR2 SNEGSKA (reference sequence). This CDR3 has 13 residues. CDR3 DNA: TGCAGTGCTCCTGAAATTATGAACACTGAAGCTTTCTTT. Residues: CSAPEIMNTEAFF.

This clonotype occurred a few times. The rearrangement links TRBV6-1 to TRBJ1-3, with D hard to call. The CDR3 is 14 residues long. V was shortened by 4 bases and J by 0 bases, with 7 bases between the two germline ends. Per germline, CDR1 MNHNS and CDR2 SASEGT. The CDR3 DNA is TGTGCCAGCAGTGGGGGTAGCTCTGGAAACACCATATATTTT. It yields the protein CASSGGSSGNTIYF.

The gene calls are TRBV13 and TRBJ2-5; tentatively, D is TRBD2 (5 bases). V was trimmed by 5 bases and J by 5 bases, leaving 15 bases between them. The CDR3 loop spans 14 amino acids. In germline, CDR1 is PRHDT, CDR2 FYEKMQ (reference sequence). The CDR3 is CASSPNRRRETQYF. As DNA, the CDR3 is TGTGCCAGCAGCCCCAATAGGAGGCGGGAGACCCAGTACTTC.

This clonotype turned up a few times. The chain employs TRBV19 and TRBJ2-1; 9 bases fit TRBD1. Trimming took 4 bases from V and 0 from J; bases not matched to a gene: 19. The CDR3 runs 21 residues. Germline values: CDR1 LNHDA, CDR2 SQIVND (reference sequence). As DNA, the CDR3 is TGTGCCAGTAGTACCGGGGCCGGGACAGGGAAGCTCTCTCGCTCCTACAATGAGCAGTTCTTC. Translated: CASSTGAGTGKLSRSYNEQFF.

This clonotype was counted between two and nine times. The chain recombines TRBV12-3 or TRBV12-4 with TRBJ1-5, with 8 bases matching TRBD1. With V trimmed by 4 bases and J by 4 bases, 6 bases remained unmatched. The CDR3 has 15 residues. Here the CDR3 reads CASSSRDRKNQPQHF. The CDR3 DNA follows: TGTGCCAGCAGTTCTAGGGACAGGAAGAATCAGCCCCAGCATTTT.

This clonotype was seen ten or more times. This chain joins TRBV27 and TRBJ1-1, with a possible D match to TRBD1 (5 bases). There are 14 residues in the CDR3. Per the germline V gene, CDR1 is MNHEY and CDR2 is SMNVEV (reference sequence). Trimming took 2 bases from V and 5 from J, leaving 12 bases between them. CDR3 amino acids: CASSLAGLGTEAFF. The CDR3 coding sequence is TGTGCCAGCAGTTTAGCAGGGCTTGGGACTGAAGCTTTCTTT.

The chain recombines TRBV11-3 with TRBJ2-7; 8 positions match TRBD1. CDR3 length: 15 amino acids. From germline, CDR1 is SGHNT and CDR2 YENEEA. Trimming removed 0 bases from V and 5 bases from J; junction bases left unmatched: 6. CDR3 loop: CASSLDQGAFHEQYF. In DNA, the CDR3 is TGTGCCAGCAGCTTAGATCAGGGGGCCTTCCACGAGCAGTACTTC.

This clonotype was picked up many times. This chain joins TRBV11-2 and TRBJ2-3; 10 nucleotides align to TRBD1. J gave up 1 base and V 4 bases, and 5 bases lay outside the gene matches. Germline CDR1 and CDR2: SGHAT and FQNNGV. This CDR3 has 16 residues. The CDR3 nucleotides read TGTGCCAGCAGCTCCAGGACAGGGGGAGGCACAGATACGCAGTATTTT. As protein: CASSSRTGGGTDTQYF.

The CDR3 region is CASSVVAQDTGELFF. The CDR3 DNA reads as TGTGCCAGCAGCGTAGTAGCACAGGACACCGGGGAGCTGTTTTTT. The chain couples TRBV9 to TRBJ2-2; maybe TRBD1 (5 bases). V lost 0 bases to trimming and J lost 3 bases, with 9 bases between them. Per the germline V gene, CDR1 is SGDLS and CDR2 is YYNGEE. The CDR3 is made up of 15 amino acids. The full variable domain, completed using reference TRBV9 and TRBJ2-2, is DSGVTQTPKHLITATGQRVTLRCSPRSGDLSVYWYQQSLDQGLQFLIQYYNGEERAKGNILERFSAQQFPDLHSELNLSSLELGDSALYFCASSVVAQDTGELFFGEGSRLTVL.

This clonotype was detected many times. The chain links TRBV6-1 to TRBJ1-2; D gene ambiguous. The CDR3 is 12 amino acids. CDR1 and CDR2 (germline): MNHNS, SASEGT. Trimming pared 9 bases from V and 4 bases from J, leaving 12 bases between. CDR3 nucleotide sequence: TGTGCCAGTGTACGTTTCGGCTATGGCTACACCTTC. Translating gives CASVRFGYGYTF.

This clonotype was counted many times. This chain joins TRBV3-1 and TRBJ2-7, with D tentatively TRBD1 or TRBD2 (5 bases each). Between the trimmed V and J ends, which lost 0 bases and 6 bases, there was a span of 15 bases. Germline V gives CDR1 LGHDT, CDR2 YNNKEL (reference sequence). CDR3 length: 15 residues. For the CDR3, the DNA is TGTGCCAGCAGCCAAGAGGGGACCTCGACTTCCGAGCAGTACTTC. Its protein product is CASSQEGTSTSEQYF.